Following are 6 T cell receptor beta chains from one sample sequenced in a study of CD4+ T cells in melanoma. The assay was immunoSEQ multiplex PCR, and TCRdb's table has in-frame clones only and misses some. The data contain about 140,000 clones, 80% to 95% of them singletons. These TCRs come from a human donor with melanoma.

The chain links TRBV4-1 to TRBJ1-2, with D perhaps TRBD1 (5 bases). This CDR3 contains 14 residues. The ends were cut back, 4 bases at V and 7 bases at J, with 16 bases in the middle. Germline CDR1 MGHRA, CDR2 YSYEKL. CDR3 DNA: TGCGCCAGCAGCCTCCCGGAGCGGGGCGCTGGCTACACCTTC. It yields the protein CASSLPERGAGYTF.

This chain uses TRBV4-1 with TRBJ1-5; TRBD1 is a possible D gene (5 bases). The CDR3 sequence is 15 residues long. Per the germline V gene, CDR1 is MGHRA and CDR2 is YSYEKL. Trimming pared 4 bases from V and 8 bases from J, leaving 18 bases between. CDR3 nucleotides: TGCGCCAGCAGCCGCAGCAGGGACCCCTTCGAGCCCCAGCATTTT. As protein: CASSRSRDPFEPQHF.

This chain uses TRBV2 with TRBJ1-1, with a possible D match to TRBD1 (6 bases). V lost 3 bases to trimming and J lost 9 bases, with 11 bases between them. Germline V CDR1 and CDR2: SNHLY, FYNNEI. The CDR3 extends over 12 amino acids. CDR3 region: CASSEAGTQAFF. The DNA of the CDR3 is TGTGCCAGCAGTGAGGCAGGGACACAAGCTTTCTTT.

The rearrangement uses TRBV11-3 and TRBJ2-1; 8 bases align to TRBD2. Trimming cost V 1 base and J 5 bases; bases outside gene matches: 7. The CDR3 consists of 16 residues. Germline loops: CDR1 SGHNT, CDR2 YENEEA. In nucleotides, the CDR3 is TGTGCCAGCAGCTTAGGTGGCGGGGGGCGGGACAATGAGCAGTTCTTC. Protein sequence: CASSLGGGGRDNEQFF.

This clone was seen a single time. V is TRBV29-1 and J is TRBJ2-7, with D possibly TRBD2 on 7 matching bases. V gave up 6 bases and J gave up 2 bases, with 11 bases separating them. Germline CDR1 and CDR2: SQVTM and ANQGSEA. CDR3 length: 12 amino acids. The CDR3 DNA follows: TGCAGCGTGGGGGGGGCCACCTACGAGCAGTACTTC. Translating it yields CSVGGATYEQYF.

This chain uses TRBV15 with TRBJ1-1; unclear D gene. The V and J ends lost 6 bases and 2 bases respectively, with 10 bases between them. Germline CDR1 LNHNV, CDR2 YYDKDF (reference sequence). The CDR3 totals 13 residues. CDR3 in amino acids: CATSFHRNTEAFF. The CDR3 region has the DNA TGTGCCACCAGTTTCCATAGAAACACTGAAGCTTTCTTT. Full variable domain (missing parts from reference TRBV15 and TRBJ1-1): DAMVIQNPRYQVTQFGKPVTLSCSQTLNHNVMYWYQQKSSQAPKLLFHYYDKDFNNEADTPDNFQSRRPNTSFCFLDIRSPGLGDTAMYLCATSFHRNTEAFFGQGTRLTVV.